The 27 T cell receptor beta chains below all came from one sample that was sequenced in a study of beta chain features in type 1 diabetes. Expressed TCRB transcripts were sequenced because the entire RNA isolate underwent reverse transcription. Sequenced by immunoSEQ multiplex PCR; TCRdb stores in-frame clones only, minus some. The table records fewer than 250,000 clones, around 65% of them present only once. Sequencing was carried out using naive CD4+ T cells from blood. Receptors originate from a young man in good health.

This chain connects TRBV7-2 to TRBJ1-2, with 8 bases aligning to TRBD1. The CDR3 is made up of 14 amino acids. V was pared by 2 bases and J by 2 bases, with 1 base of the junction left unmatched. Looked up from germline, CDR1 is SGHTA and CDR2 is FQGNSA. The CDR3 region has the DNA TGTGCCAGCAGCTTACACAGGGGGAACTATGGCTACACCTTC. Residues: CASSLHRGNYGYTF.

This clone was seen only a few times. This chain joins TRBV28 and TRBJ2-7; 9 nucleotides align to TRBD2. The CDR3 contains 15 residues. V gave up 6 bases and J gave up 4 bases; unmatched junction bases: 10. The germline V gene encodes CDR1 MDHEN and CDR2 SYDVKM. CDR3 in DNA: TGTGCCAGCAGACCCGGTGGTAGCGGGAGATACGAGCAGTACTTC. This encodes CASRPGGSGRYEQYF.

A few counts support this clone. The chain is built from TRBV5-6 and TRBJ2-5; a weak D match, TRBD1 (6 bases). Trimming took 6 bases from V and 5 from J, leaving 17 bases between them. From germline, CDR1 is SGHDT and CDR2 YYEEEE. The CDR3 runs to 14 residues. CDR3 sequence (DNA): TGTGCCAGCAACTTACAGGGAAATGACGAGACCCAGTACTTC. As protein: CASNLQGNDETQYF.

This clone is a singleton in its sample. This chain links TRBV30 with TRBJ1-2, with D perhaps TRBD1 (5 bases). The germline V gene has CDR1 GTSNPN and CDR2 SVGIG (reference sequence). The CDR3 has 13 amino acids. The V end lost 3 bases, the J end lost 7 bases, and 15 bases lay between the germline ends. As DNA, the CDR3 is TGTGCCTGGAGCCGGGGCCCTGGGCCTGGCTACACCTTC. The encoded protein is CAWSRGPGPGYTF.

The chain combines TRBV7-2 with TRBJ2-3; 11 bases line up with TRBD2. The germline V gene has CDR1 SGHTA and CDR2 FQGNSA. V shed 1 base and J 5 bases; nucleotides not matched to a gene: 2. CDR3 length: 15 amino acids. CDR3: CASSLDGLAGDTQYF. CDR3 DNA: TGTGCCAGCAGCTTAGACGGACTAGCGGGAGATACGCAGTATTTT. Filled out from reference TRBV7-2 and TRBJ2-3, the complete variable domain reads GAGVSQSPSNKVTEKGKDVELRCDPISGHTALYWYRQSLGQGLEFLIYFQGNSAPDKSGLPSDRFSAERTGGSVSTLTIQRTQQEDSAVYLCASSLDGLAGDTQYFGPGTRLTVL.

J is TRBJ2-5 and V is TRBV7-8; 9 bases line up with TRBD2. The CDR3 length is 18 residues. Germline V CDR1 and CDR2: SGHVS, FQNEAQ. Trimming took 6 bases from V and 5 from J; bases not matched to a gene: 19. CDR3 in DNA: TGTGCCAGCAGTACCCCCTTGGGGCGGGAGGGCGTCTTGGAGACCCAGTACTTC. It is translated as CASSTPLGREGVLETQYF.

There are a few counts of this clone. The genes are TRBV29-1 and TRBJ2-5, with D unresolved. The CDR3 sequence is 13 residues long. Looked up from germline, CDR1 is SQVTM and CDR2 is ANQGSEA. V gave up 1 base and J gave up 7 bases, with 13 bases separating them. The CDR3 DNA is TGCAGCGTTGAAGTACGCCAAATGGGGACCCAGTACTTC. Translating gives CSVEVRQMGTQYF.

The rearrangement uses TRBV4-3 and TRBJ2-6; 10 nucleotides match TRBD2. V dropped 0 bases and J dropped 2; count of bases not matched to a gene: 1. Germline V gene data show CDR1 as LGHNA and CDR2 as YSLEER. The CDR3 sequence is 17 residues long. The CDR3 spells CASSQDLAGAGANVLTF. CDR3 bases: TGCGCCAGCAGCCAAGATCTAGCGGGAGCTGGGGCCAACGTCCTGACTTTC.

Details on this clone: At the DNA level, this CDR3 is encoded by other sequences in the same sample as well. CDR3 sequence: CSVGVSQETQYF. CDR3 nucleotides: TGCAGCGTTGGGGTCAGCCAAGAGACCCAGTACTTC. The V gene is TRBV29-1, the J gene TRBJ2-5; D call uncertain. V lost 4 bases and J lost 1, with 7 bases in between. CDR1 is SQVTM and CDR2 is ANQGSEA in the germline V gene. The CDR3 covers 12 residues. Filled out from reference TRBV29-1 and TRBJ2-5, the complete variable domain reads SAVISQKPSRDICQRGTSLTIQCQVDSQVTMMFWYRQQPGQSLTLIATANQGSEATYESGFVIDKFPISRPNLTFSTLTVSNMSPEDSSIYLCSVGVSQETQYFGPGTRLLVL.

The CDR3: CASSLIWTPHEQYF. CDR3 bases: TGTGCCAGCAGCTTAATCTGGACTCCGCACGAGCAGTACTTC. The V call is TRBV7-9, the J call TRBJ2-7; tentative D call: TRBD2 (5 bases). The CDR3 loop spans 14 amino acids. Germline assignment: CDR1 SEHNR and CDR2 FQNEAQ (reference sequence). V lost 2 bases and J lost 5, with 13 bases in between.

This CDR3 is CASSSREFTDTQYF. For the CDR3, the DNA is TGTGCCAGCAGCTCCAGGGAGTTCACAGATACGCAGTATTTT. The chain couples TRBV7-8 to TRBJ2-3; either TRBD1 or TRBD2 may fit D (5 bases each). CDR3 length: 14 residues. CDR1 and CDR2 (germline): SGHVS, FQNEAQ. Trimming left V 4 bases short and J 2 bases short, with 10 bases between.

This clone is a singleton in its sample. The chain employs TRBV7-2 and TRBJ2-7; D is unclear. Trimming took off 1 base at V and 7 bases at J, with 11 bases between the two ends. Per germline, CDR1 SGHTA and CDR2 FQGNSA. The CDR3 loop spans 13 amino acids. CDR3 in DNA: TGTGCCAGCAGCTTAGGATTCAGCCGTGAGCAGTACTTC. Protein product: CASSLGFSREQYF.

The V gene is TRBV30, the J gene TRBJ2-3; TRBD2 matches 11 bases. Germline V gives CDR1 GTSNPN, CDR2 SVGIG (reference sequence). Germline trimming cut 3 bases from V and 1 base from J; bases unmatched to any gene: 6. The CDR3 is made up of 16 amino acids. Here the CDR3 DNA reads TGTGCCTGGAGCACGGGACTAGCGGAACGCACAGATACGCAGTATTTT. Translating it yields CAWSTGLAERTDTQYF.

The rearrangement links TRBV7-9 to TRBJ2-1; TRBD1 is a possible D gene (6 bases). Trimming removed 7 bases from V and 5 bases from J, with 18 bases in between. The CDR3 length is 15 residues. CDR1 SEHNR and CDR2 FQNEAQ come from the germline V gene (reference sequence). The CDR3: CASNPIRGPHNEQFF. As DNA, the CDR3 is TGTGCCAGCAACCCCATCAGGGGTCCACACAATGAGCAGTTCTTC.

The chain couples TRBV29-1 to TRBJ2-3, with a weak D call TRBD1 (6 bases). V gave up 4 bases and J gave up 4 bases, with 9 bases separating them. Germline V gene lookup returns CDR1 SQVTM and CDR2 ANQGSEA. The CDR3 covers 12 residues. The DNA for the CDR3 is TGCAGCGTTGTGACAGGCCCAGATACGCAGTATTTT. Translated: CSVVTGPDTQYF.

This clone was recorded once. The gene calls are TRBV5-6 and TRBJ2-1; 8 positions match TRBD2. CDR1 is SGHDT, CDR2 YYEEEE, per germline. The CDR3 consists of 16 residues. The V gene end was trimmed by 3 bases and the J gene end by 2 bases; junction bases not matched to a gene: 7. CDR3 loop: CASSWGSGGPYNEQFF. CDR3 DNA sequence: TGTGCCAGCAGCTGGGGCAGCGGGGGTCCCTACAATGAGCAGTTCTTC.

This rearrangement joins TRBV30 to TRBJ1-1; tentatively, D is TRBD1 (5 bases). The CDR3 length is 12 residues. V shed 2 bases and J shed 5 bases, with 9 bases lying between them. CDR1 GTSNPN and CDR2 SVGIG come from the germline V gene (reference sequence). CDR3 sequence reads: CAWSWGETEAFF. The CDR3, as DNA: TGTGCCTGGAGTTGGGGGGAAACTGAAGCTTTCTTT.

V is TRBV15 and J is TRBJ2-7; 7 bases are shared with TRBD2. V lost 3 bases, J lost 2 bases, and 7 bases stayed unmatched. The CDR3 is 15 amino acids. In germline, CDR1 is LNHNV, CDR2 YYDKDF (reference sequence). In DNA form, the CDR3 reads TGTGCCACCAGCAGGGAAGCGGGGAGAACCTACGAGCAGTACTTC. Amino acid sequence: CATSREAGRTYEQYF.

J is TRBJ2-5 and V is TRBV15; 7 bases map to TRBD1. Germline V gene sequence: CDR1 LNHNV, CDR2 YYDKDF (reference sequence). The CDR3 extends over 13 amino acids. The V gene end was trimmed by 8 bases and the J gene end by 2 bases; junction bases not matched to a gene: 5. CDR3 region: CATQVTGQETQYF. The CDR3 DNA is TGTGCCACCCAGGTGACAGGGCAAGAGACCCAGTACTTC.

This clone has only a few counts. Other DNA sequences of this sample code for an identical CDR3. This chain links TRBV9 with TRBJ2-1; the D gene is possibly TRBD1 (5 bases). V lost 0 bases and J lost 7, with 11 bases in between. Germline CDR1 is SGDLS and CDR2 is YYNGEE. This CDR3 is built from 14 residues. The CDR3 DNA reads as TGTGCCAGCAGCGTAGATAGGGGCCCGAATGAGCAGTTCTTC. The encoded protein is CASSVDRGPNEQFF.

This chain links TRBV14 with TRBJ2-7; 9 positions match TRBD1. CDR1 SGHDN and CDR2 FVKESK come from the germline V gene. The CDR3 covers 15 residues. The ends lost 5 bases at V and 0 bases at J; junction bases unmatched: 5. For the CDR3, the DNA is TGTGCCAGCAGCTCCAACAGGGGGCCCTCCTACGAGCAGTACTTC. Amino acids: CASSSNRGPSYEQYF.

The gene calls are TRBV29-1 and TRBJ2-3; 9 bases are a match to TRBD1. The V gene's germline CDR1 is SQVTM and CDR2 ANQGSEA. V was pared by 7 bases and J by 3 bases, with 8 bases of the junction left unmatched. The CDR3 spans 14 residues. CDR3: CSDRTGEGTDTQYF. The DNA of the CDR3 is TGCAGCGATCGGACAGGGGAGGGAACAGATACGCAGTATTTT.

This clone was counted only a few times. The chain's CDR3 is CSVDPKNTEAFF. The CDR3 DNA follows: TGCAGCGTTGATCCGAAAAACACTGAAGCTTTCTTT. V and J are TRBV29-1 and TRBJ1-1; D not certain. This CDR3 is 12 amino acids long. V shed 3 bases and J shed 2 bases, with 7 bases lying between them. Germline V CDR1 and CDR2: SQVTM, ANQGSEA.

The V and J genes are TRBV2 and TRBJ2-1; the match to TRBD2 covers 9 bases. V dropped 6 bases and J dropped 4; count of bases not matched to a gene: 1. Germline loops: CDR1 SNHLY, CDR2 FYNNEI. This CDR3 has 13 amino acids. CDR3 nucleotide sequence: TGTGCCAGCAGGCTAGCGGGATACAATGAGCAGTTCTTC. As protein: CASRLAGYNEQFF. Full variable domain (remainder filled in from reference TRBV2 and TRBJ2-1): EPEVTQTPSHQVTQMGQEVILRCVPISNHLYFYWYRQILGQKVEFLVSFYNNEISEKSEIFDDQFSVERPDGSNFTLKIRSTKLEDSAMYFCASRLAGYNEQFFGPGTRLTVL.

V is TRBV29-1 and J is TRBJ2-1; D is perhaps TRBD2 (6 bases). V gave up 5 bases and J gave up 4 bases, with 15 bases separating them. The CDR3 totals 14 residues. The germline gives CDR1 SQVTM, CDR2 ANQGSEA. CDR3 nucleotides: TGCAGCGTTAGTTTTCAAGGGAGGTACAATGAGCAGTTCTTC. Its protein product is CSVSFQGRYNEQFF.

This CDR3 is CASSFLEQGRPDTQYF. CDR3 nucleotides: TGTGCCAGCAGCTTTTTGGAACAGGGACGGCCAGATACGCAGTATTTT. J is TRBJ2-3 and V is TRBV11-2; TRBD1 might be the D (6 bases). The CDR3 is 16 residues long. The germline CDR1 and CDR2 sequences are SGHAT and FQNNGV. Trimming left V 3 bases short and J 4 bases short, with 17 bases between.

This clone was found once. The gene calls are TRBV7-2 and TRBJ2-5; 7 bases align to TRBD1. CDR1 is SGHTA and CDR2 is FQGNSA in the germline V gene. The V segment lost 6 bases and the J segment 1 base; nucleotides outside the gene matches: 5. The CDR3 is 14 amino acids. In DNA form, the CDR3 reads TGTGCCAGCAGGGGACAGACCGGCCAAGAGACCCAGTACTTC. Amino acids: CASRGQTGQETQYF.